Shown below are 14 T cell receptor beta chains from a single sample sequenced in a study of beta chain features in type 1 diabetes. General study findings and limits: There was a moderate but significant shortening of TCRB CDR3s in all four CD4+ subsets of Type 1 diabetes patients.

Their antigen targets remain unknown. What was sequenced were expressed TCRB transcripts, since all of the isolated RNA had been reverse transcribed. TCRdb's copy holds only in-frame clones and misses some; the assay was immunoSEQ multiplex PCR. The sample has more than 250,000 clones; roughly 24% are singletons. The sample consisted of naive CD4+ T cells from blood. The receptor source for this set is a woman in her thirties with type 1 diabetes.

V is TRBV19 and J is TRBJ1-2, with 8 bases that match TRBD1. The CDR3 totals 13 residues. Germline assignment: CDR1 LNHDA and CDR2 SQIVND (reference sequence). V lost 6 bases and J lost 5; bases outside the gene matches: 5. The CDR3 DNA reads as TGTGCCAGTAGGCGACAGGGGCGGTATGGCTACACCTTC. Residues: CASRRQGRYGYTF.

This rearrangement joins TRBV7-9 to TRBJ1-2; D is unclear. CDR1 and CDR2 (germline): SEHNR, FQNEAQ (reference sequence). The CDR3 runs 13 residues. V lost 0 bases to trimming and J lost 4 bases, with 6 bases between them. The CDR3 here is CASSLAGSYGYTF. In nucleotides, the CDR3 is TGTGCCAGCAGCTTAGCCGGGAGCTATGGCTACACCTTC.

In its sample, this clone was seen a few times. The chain has TRBV25-1 and TRBJ2-2; TRBD2 aligns across 8 bases. The CDR3 loop spans 13 amino acids. After removal of 6 bases from V and 4 bases from J, the junction contained 1 base not matched to a gene. Germline V gene data show CDR1 as MGHDK and CDR2 as SYGVNS. CDR3: CASRGTSTGELFF. In nucleotides, the CDR3 is TGTGCCAGCAGGGGGACTAGCACCGGGGAGCTGTTTTTT.

CDR3: CASSPGAGSQSGYTF. DNA of the CDR3: TGTGCCAGCTCACCAGGGGCAGGGTCGCAATCTGGCTACACCTTC. The V and J genes are TRBV18 and TRBJ1-2; perhaps TRBD1 as D (5 bases). Germline lookup yields CDR1 KGHSH and CDR2 LQKENI. Trimming left V 2 bases short and J 7 bases short, with 17 bases between. There are 15 residues in the CDR3.

This clone was seen more than once but under ten times. This chain joins TRBV9 and TRBJ2-3; TRBD2 agrees at 10 bases. The germline V gene has CDR1 SGDLS and CDR2 YYNGEE. The CDR3 runs 15 residues. V shed 3 bases and J 3 bases; nucleotides not matched to a gene: 4. Here the CDR3 reads CASSAPGLATDTQYF. CDR3 nucleotides: TGTGCCAGCAGCGCTCCGGGACTAGCGACAGATACGCAGTATTTT.

This clone was seen a handful of times. CDR3 in amino acids: CASSPRVNNEQFF. The CDR3 nucleotides read TGTGCCAGCAGTCCCCGCGTGAATAATGAGCAGTTCTTC. The chain has TRBV6-1 and TRBJ2-1; D gene ambiguous. The V end lost 5 bases, the J end lost 7 bases, and 12 bases lay between the germline ends. The CDR3 spans 13 residues. Germline assignment: CDR1 MNHNS and CDR2 SASEGT.

This clone was seen a few times. This rearrangement joins TRBV27 to TRBJ2-3; 11 bases map to TRBD2. Germline-derived CDR1 and CDR2 are MNHEY and SMNVEV (reference sequence). The CDR3 is 15 residues long. V dropped 6 bases and J dropped 8; count of bases not matched to a gene: 10. In DNA form, the CDR3 reads TGTGCCAGCAGCGTACTAGCGGGAGCCCCCGGTACGCAGTATTTT. It translates to CASSVLAGAPGTQYF.

CDR3 sequence reads: CASSFGGNQPQHF. The CDR3 region has the DNA TGTGCCAGCAGCTTCGGAGGAAATCAGCCCCAGCATTTT. V usage is TRBV7-9 and J usage is TRBJ1-5; D ambiguous. The V end lost 3 bases, the J end lost 4 bases, and 7 bases lay between the germline ends. CDR3 length: 13 residues. Germline V lookup: CDR1 SEHNR, CDR2 FQNEAQ (reference sequence).

V and J are TRBV15 and TRBJ2-1, with 7 bases fitting TRBD1. CDR1 LNHNV and CDR2 YYDKDF come from the germline V gene (reference sequence). V lost 1 base, J lost 0 bases, and 9 bases stayed unmatched. This CDR3 comprises 18 residues. CDR3 sequence (DNA): TGTGCCACCAGCAGAGGCCTTCCACAGGGGACCTCCTACAATGAGCAGTTCTTC. This encodes CATSRGLPQGTSYNEQFF. Supplemented by reference TRBV15 and TRBJ2-1, the full variable domain reads DAMVIQNPRYQVTQFGKPVTLSCSQTLNHNVMYWYQQKSSQAPKLLFHYYDKDFNNEADTPDNFQSRRPNTSFCFLDIRSPGLGDTAMYLCATSRGLPQGTSYNEQFFGPGTRLTVL.

This clone was seen a handful of times. The V and J genes are TRBV7-2 and TRBJ2-7, with 9 nucleotides matching TRBD2. This CDR3 is built from 14 residues. V dropped 4 bases and J dropped 4; count of bases not matched to a gene: 5. Germline V gives CDR1 SGHTA, CDR2 FQGNSA. The CDR3 nucleotides read TGTGCCAGCAGCTCTGGACTAGCGCTTTACGAGCAGTACTTC. It is translated as CASSSGLALYEQYF.

This chain joins TRBV30 and TRBJ1-2, with TRBD1 matching 10 bases. Losses at the gene ends were 6 bases for V and 5 bases for J; bases not matched to a gene: 6. The CDR3 has 13 amino acids. Looked up from germline, CDR1 is GTSNPN and CDR2 is SVGIG (reference sequence). The CDR3 bases are TGTGCCTGCAGACAGGGGGCGAGTTATGGCTACACCTTC. Translated, it gives CACRQGASYGYTF.

This clone has only a few counts. The V and J genes are TRBV27 and TRBJ2-1; D is possibly TRBD2 (6 bases). This CDR3 is 16 amino acids long. CDR1 MNHEY and CDR2 SMNVEV come from the germline V gene (reference sequence). Trimming took 3 bases from V and 0 from J, leaving 12 bases between them. CDR3 protein: CASSFGGGSSYNEQFF. For the CDR3, the DNA is TGTGCCAGCAGTTTTGGGGGAGGCAGCTCCTACAATGAGCAGTTCTTC.

The chain recombines TRBV27 with TRBJ2-7; 12 bases map to TRBD2. Germline loops: CDR1 MNHEY, CDR2 SMNVEV (reference sequence). The CDR3 has 15 residues. V was pared by 5 bases and J by 6 bases, with 8 bases of the junction left unmatched. The CDR3 region has the DNA TGTGCCAGCAGTCCAGGACTAGCGGGGACGGGCGAGCAGTACTTC. It translates to CASSPGLAGTGEQYF.

This clone showed up just a few times. V is TRBV11-1 and J is TRBJ2-1, with 10 bases lining up with TRBD1. The CDR3 extends over 14 amino acids. V gave up 5 bases and J gave up 8 bases; unmatched junction bases: 6. Germline V gene lookup returns CDR1 SGHAT and CDR2 FQDESV (reference sequence). The CDR3 DNA is TGTGCCAGCAGCCGGGGGACAGGGGAAGATGAGCAGTTCTTC. Its protein is CASSRGTGEDEQFF. Combining the CDR3 with reference TRBV11-1 and TRBJ2-1 gives the whole variable domain EAEVAQSPRYKITEKSQAVAFWCDPISGHATLYWYRQILGQGPELLVQFQDESVVDDSQLPKDRFSAERLKGVDSTLKIQPAELGDSAMYLCASSRGTGEDEQFFGPGTRLTVL.